The TCR beta chain described here comes from a study of T cells in Graves' hyperthyroidism and ophthalmopathy. The CDR3 sequence is 14 residues long. CDR1 is SGHAT and CDR2 is FQNNGV in the germline V gene. V was clipped by 6 bases and J by 0 bases, with 11 bases between them. Study-level points and caveats: Blood samples included most of the expanded thyroid clonotypes exceeding 0.001.

Authors of the study amplified TCR beta CDR3 regions from RNA transcripts. An initial round of RT-PCR targeting the TCR CDR3 relied on the HTBI primer set. In TCRdb, the multiplex PCR reads were re-called with MiXCR into one record per CDR3 protein. In the table there are about 570,000 distinct CDR3 sequences, roughly 15% of which are singletons. For this clonotype: Its antigen is still unknown.

Stable Graves' hyperthyroidism meant no ophthalmopathy progression within 18 months. Patients having uncontrolled infection, another autoimmune disease, pregnancy or lactation were not included. The receptor was isolated from a woman in her thirties or forties with Graves' hyperthyroidism. Specimen: blood. V gene TRBV11-2 combines with J gene TRBJ1-1, with a tentative D call TRBD1 (5 bases). The CDR3 protein is CASSGGYLNTEAFF. The CDR3 nucleotides are TGTGCCAGCAGTGGGGGATACCTGAACACTGAAGCTTTCTTT.